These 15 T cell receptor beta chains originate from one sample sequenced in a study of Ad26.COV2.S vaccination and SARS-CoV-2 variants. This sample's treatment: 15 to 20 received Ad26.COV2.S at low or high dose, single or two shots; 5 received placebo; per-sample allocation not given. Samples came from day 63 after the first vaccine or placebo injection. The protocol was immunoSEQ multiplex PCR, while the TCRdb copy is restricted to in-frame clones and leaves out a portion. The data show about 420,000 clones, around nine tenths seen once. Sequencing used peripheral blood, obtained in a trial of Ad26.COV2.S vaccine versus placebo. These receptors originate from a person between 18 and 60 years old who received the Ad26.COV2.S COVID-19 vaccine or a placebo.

The chain's CDR3 is CASRRAGLSSGGHEQFF. The CDR3 bases are TGTGCCAGCAGGAGAGCGGGCTTGTCTAGCGGGGGTCATGAGCAGTTCTTC. V is TRBV7-8 and J is TRBJ2-1, with 10 positions matching TRBD2. The CDR3 is 17 amino acids. In germline, CDR1 is SGHVS, CDR2 FQNEAQ. Trimming removed 6 bases from V and 8 bases from J; junction bases left unmatched: 16.

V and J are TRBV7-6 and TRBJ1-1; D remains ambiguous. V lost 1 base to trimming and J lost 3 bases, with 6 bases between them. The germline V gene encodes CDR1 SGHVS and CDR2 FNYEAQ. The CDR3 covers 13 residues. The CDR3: CASSLDWDTEAFF. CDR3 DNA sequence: TGTGCCAGCAGCTTAGACTGGGACACTGAAGCTTTCTTT.

This CDR3 is CSVPTGGEGYTF. The CDR3 region has the DNA TGCAGCGTTCCTACAGGGGGCGAGGGCTACACCTTC. This sequence joins TRBV29-1 and TRBJ1-2; 9 positions match TRBD1. Germline CDR1 and CDR2: SQVTM and ANQGSEA. The J segment lost 8 bases and the V segment lost 5 bases, leaving 6 bases of the junction unmatched. The CDR3 has 12 amino acids.

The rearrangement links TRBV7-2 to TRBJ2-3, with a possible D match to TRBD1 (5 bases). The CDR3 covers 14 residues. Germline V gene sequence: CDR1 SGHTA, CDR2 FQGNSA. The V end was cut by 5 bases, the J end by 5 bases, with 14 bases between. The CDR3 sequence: CASSQGPSLDTQYF. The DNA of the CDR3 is TGTGCCAGCAGCCAGGGCCCGAGCTTAGATACGCAGTATTTT.

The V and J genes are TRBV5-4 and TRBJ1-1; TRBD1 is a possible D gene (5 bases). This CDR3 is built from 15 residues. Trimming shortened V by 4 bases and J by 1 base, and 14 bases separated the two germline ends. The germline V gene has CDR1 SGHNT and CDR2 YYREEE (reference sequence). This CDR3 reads CASSLPIGGNTEAFF. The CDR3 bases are TGTGCCAGCAGCCTTCCAATTGGGGGGAACACTGAAGCTTTCTTT.

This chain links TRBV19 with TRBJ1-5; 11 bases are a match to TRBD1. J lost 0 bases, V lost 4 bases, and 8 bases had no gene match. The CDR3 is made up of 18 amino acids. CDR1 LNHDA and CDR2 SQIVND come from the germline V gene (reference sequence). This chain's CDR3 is CASSTFRDRGSSNQPQHF. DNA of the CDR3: TGTGCCAGTAGTACTTTCCGGGACAGGGGGTCTAGCAATCAGCCCCAGCATTTT.

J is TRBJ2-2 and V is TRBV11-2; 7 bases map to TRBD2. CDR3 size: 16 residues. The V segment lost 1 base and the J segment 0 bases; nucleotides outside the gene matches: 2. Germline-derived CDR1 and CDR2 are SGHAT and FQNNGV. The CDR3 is CASSLASGANTGELFF. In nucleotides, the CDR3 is TGTGCCAGCAGCTTAGCTAGCGGCGCGAACACCGGGGAGCTGTTTTTT.

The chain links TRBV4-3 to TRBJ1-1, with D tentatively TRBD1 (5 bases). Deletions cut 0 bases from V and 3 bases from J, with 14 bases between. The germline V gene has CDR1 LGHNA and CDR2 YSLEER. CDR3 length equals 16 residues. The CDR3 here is CASSQDRDVGYTEAFF. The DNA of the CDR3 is TGCGCCAGCAGCCAAGACAGGGACGTCGGGTACACTGAAGCTTTCTTT.

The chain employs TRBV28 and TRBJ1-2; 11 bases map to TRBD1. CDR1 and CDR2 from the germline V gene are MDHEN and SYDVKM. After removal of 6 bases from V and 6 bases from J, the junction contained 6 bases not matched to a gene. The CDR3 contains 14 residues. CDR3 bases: TGTGCCAGCAGCTTCAGGACAGGGGGCAATGGCTACACCTTC. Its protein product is CASSFRTGGNGYTF.

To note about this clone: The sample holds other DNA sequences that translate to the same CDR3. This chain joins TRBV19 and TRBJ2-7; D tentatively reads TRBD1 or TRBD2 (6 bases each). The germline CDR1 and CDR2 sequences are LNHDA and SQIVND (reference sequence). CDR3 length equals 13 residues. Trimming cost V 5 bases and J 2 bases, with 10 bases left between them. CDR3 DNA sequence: TGTGCCAGTAGTGCGGGACAACCCTACGAGCAGTACTTC. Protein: CASSAGQPYEQYF.

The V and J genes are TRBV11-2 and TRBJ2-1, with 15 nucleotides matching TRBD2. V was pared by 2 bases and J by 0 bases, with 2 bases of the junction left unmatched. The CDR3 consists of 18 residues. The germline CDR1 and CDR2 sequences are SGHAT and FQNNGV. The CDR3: CASSLRTSGGASYNEQFF. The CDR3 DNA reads TGTGCCAGCAGCTTAAGGACTAGCGGGGGGGCCTCCTACAATGAGCAGTTCTTC.

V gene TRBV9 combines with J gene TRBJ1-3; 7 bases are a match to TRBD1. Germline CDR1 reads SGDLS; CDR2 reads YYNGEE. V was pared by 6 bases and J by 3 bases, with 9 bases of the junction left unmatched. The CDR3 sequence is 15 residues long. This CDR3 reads CASNGDDRVGNTIYF. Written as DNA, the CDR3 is TGTGCCAGCAACGGCGATGACAGGGTTGGAAACACCATATATTTT.

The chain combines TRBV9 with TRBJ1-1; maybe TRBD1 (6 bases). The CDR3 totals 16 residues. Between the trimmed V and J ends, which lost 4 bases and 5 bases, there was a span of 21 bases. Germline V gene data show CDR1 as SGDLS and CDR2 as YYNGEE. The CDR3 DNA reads TGTGCCAGCAGCCCAGAGGCGAGAAACAGGGTTACTGAAGCTTTCTTT. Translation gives CASSPEARNRVTEAFF.

The CDR3 loop is CASSSGTGGDLFNTGELFF. In nucleotides, the CDR3 is TGTGCCAGCAGCTCCGGGACAGGGGGCGACCTCTTCAACACCGGGGAGCTGTTTTTT. The V and J genes are TRBV7-9 and TRBJ2-2, with TRBD1 matching over 12 bases. CDR1 and CDR2 (germline): SEHNR, FQNEAQ (reference sequence). V gave up 4 bases and J gave up 2 bases; unmatched junction bases: 11. The CDR3 sequence is 19 residues long.

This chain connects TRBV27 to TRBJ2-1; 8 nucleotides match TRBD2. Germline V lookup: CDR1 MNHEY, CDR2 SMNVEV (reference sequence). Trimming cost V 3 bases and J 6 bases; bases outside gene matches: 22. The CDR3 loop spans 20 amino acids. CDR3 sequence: CASSFVRASGRRVLVNEQFF. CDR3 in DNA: TGTGCCAGCAGTTTTGTTCGGGCTAGCGGGCGCCGGGTGTTAGTCAATGAGCAGTTCTTC.